This T cell receptor (beta chain) is from a study of cytomegalovirus exposure and HLA in healthy donors. Whole-study findings and limits: It was reportedly the case that the classifier diagnosed cytomegalovirus status with high specificity and sensitivity. The study recorded about 160 TCR beta chains that were cytomegalovirus-associated.

Only in-frame clones appear in the TCRdb table, and some are missing; sequencing was by immunoSEQ multiplex PCR. The sample has over 200,000 clones; about nine tenths are singletons. While the first cohort had 500 to 700 subjects, the donors belonged to the separate validation cohort of over a hundred subjects. The CDR3 totals 15 residues. The germline gives CDR1 MDHEN, CDR2 SYDVKM. Trimming took 3 bases from V and 9 from J, leaving 21 bases between them. A remark on this clone: Its specificity is unknown.

The V call is TRBV28, the J call TRBJ2-7; D is tentatively TRBD1 or TRBD2 (5 bases each). The specimen was PBMCs. The sequence was obtained from a woman under 40 in good health and CMV-seronegative. CDR3 amino acids: CASSFQLPGARGQYF. CDR3 sequence (DNA): TGTGCCAGCAGTTTCCAGTTACCGGGTGCGAGGGGGCAGTACTTC.